The clone carrying this T cell receptor (beta chain) showed up just a few times. Its antigen is currently unknown. Generation of bulk TCR libraries relied on previously described methods and listed TCR primers. TCRdb re-analysed the PCR reads in MiXCR, keeping a single row per CDR3 protein. The sample contains some 650,000 distinct CDR3 sequences, just under 20% of which appear only once. Isolation of naive CD8 T cells was achieved by sorting on a CD8+CD4-CCR7+CD45RA+ phenotype. The sample belongs to a study of molecular identifiers for immune sequencing clone quantification. Study details: For replicates, RNA isolated from roughly 21,000 or 96,000 naive CD8 cells was divided into five portions, of which four were sequenced.

Study results and limitations: Reportedly, one cell's Jurkat TCR RNA was detected within 1,200,000 naive CD8 cells.

The CDR3 has 16 amino acids. V shed 1 base, J shed 1 base, and the junction held 3 bases outside the gene matches. Germline lookup yields CDR1 MDHEN and CDR2 SYDVKM. This chain links TRBV28 with TRBJ2-5, with 10 bases matching TRBD2. The specimen was naive CD8+ T cells from blood, with Jurkat cell RNA spiked in. Indicated subset: FACS-sorted CD8+CD4-CCR7+CD45RA+ naive T cells. The sequence was collected from a human donor in good health. Some libraries in this study had Jurkat cell RNA spiked in. The CDR3 here is CASSLSLAGVQETQYF. CDR3 DNA sequence: TGTGCCAGCAGTTTATCCCTAGCGGGAGTCCAAGAGACCCAGTACTTC. The full variable domain, with the rest looked up from reference TRBV28 and TRBJ2-5, is DVKVTQSSRYLVKRTGEKVFLECVQDMDHENMFWYRQDPGLGLRLIYFSYDVKMKEKGDIPEGYSVSREKKERFSLILESASTNQTSMYLCASSLSLAGVQETQYFGPGTRLLVL.